The 4 T cell receptor beta chains in this list originate from one sample, sequenced in a study of blood T cell repertoires in COVID-19. This table comes from immunoSEQ multiplex PCR, and its TCRdb copy is limited to in-frame clones, with some not included. The sample yields approximately 120,000 clones, approximately 90% seen once. The sample comprised peripheral blood. Every receptor here comes from a human donor in a cohort sampled during active COVID-19.

This sequence joins TRBV7-8 and TRBJ2-6, with 9 nucleotides matching TRBD1. Germline CDR1 and CDR2: SGHVS and FQNEAQ. The CDR3 length is 16 residues. V shed 6 bases and J 0 bases; nucleotides not matched to a gene: 3. CDR3: CASSGQGFSGANVLTF. In DNA form, the CDR3 reads TGTGCCAGCAGTGGACAGGGGTTCTCTGGGGCCAACGTCCTGACTTTC.

This clone occurred a few times. This chain links TRBV19 with TRBJ1-4; TRBD1 matches 8 bases. Germline CDR1 LNHDA, CDR2 SQIVND (reference sequence). The junction had 3 bases not matched to a gene; V was cut back by 4 bases and J by 5 bases. The CDR3 totals 14 residues. The CDR3 spells CASSTQGVNEKLFF. Written as DNA, the CDR3 is TGTGCCAGTAGTACACAGGGGGTAAATGAAAAACTGTTTTTT.

The sample holds one count of this clone. The V call is TRBV28, the J call TRBJ2-1; 9 nucleotides line up with TRBD2. Trimming cost V 7 bases and J 3 bases; bases outside gene matches: 7. The CDR3 has 15 amino acids. The germline CDR1 and CDR2 sequences are MDHEN and SYDVKM. The CDR3 here is CASTALAGFYNEQFF. In DNA, the CDR3 is TGTGCCAGCACCGCGCTAGCGGGGTTCTACAATGAGCAGTTCTTC.

This chain uses TRBV28 with TRBJ2-7, with TRBD1 identical over 8 bases. Germline CDR1 reads MDHEN; CDR2 reads SYDVKM. The trim removed 2 bases at V and 5 bases at J, leaving 5 bases unmatched. The CDR3 loop spans 14 amino acids. The CDR3: CASSLGRGLDEQYF. The CDR3 DNA is TGTGCCAGCAGTTTAGGCAGGGGGCTCGACGAGCAGTACTTC.